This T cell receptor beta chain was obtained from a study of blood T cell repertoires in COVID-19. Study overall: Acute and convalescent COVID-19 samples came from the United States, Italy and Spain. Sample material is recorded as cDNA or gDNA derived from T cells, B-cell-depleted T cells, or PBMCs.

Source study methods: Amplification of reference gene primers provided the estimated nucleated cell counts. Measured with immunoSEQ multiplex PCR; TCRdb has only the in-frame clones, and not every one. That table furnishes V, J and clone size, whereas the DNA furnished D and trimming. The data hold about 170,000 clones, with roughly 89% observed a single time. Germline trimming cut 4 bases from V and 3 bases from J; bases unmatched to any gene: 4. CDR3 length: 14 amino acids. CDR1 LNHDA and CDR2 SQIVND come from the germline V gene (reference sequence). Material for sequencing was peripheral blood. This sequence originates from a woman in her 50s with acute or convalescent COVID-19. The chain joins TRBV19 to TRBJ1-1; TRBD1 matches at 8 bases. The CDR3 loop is CASSTGTGYTEAFF. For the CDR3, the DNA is TGTGCCAGTAGTACGGGGACAGGATACACTGAAGCTTTCTTT. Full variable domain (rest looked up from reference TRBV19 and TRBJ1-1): DGGITQSPKYLFRKEGQNVTLSCEQNLNHDAMYWYRQDPGQGLRLIYYSQIVNDFQKGDIAEGYSVSREKKESFPLTVTSAQKNPTAFYLCASSTGTGYTEAFFGQGTRLTVV.